This TCR beta chain was observed in a study of shared clonotypes between healthy human individuals. Study-wide results and limits: Sorted-subset sequencing, rarefaction showed, was incomplete despite large depth. In general, naive subsets displayed greater estimated richness than memory subsets did.

To note about this clone: Its antigen is undetermined.

Healthy HIV-negative adults with no recent acute infections or vaccinations were recruited as donors. Data came from immunoSEQ multiplex PCR; TCRdb stores just in-frame clones and leaves some out. Here the sample spans some 690,000 clones, 80% to 95% being singletons. The TCR was taken from a man between 18 and 35 years old in good health. Some clones in this sample may be carry-over from other donors' samples. The material sequenced was memory CD8+ T cells from PBMCs. Regarding subset: CD45RO+ cells pooled with CCR7-negative TemRA cells.

For the CDR3, the DNA is TGTGCCAGCAGTGAAAACGGGGAGGTGATCAATCAGCCCCAGCATTTT. This codes for CASSENGEVINQPQHF. V is TRBV6-1 and J is TRBJ1-5; no firm D call. V was pared by 2 bases and J by 3 bases, with 14 bases between. Per germline, CDR1 MNHNS and CDR2 SASEGT. The CDR3 is 16 amino acids.